This T cell receptor beta chain was sequenced for a study of cytomegalovirus exposure and HLA in healthy donors. Overall study: Approximately 180 million T cells yielded 100 million or so unique TCR beta sequences, as an earlier analysis found. The study's findings and limits: Equally common other TCR beta chains were less clonally expanded than HLA-associated ones, a later analysis found. An observed cluster of highly shared sequence variants was recorded as a likely sequencing artifact.

This clone was detected only once. The antigen remains undetermined. The V end was cut by 4 bases, the J end by 6 bases, with 14 bases between. Looked up from germline, CDR1 is KGHSH and CDR2 is LQKENI. This CDR3 region has 14 residues. Primers included in the PCR were 60 Vbeta and 13 Jbeta primers. Some clones are missing from TCRdb's copy, which holds only in-frame ones; the method was immunoSEQ multiplex PCR. The sample includes roughly 280,000 clones, 65% to 85% of them seen just once. The chain couples TRBV18 to TRBJ2-3, with unresolved D. Sample: PBMCs. This TCR was sampled from a female donor in good health and CMV-seronegative. DNA of the CDR3: TGTGCCAGCTCACGCGACTCCAAGTTCGATACGCAGTATTTT. It specifies CASSRDSKFDTQYF.